This T cell receptor (beta chain) was identified during a study of cytomegalovirus exposure and HLA in healthy donors. Study-level background: Later, an analysis reported that the 95 to 150 validation repertoires had used the same platform as the 500 to 750 first-cohort repertoires.

Generated by immunoSEQ multiplex PCR, the TCRdb table keeps only in-frame clones and is missing some. Among over 250,000 clones, around 87% were seen once, and the ten largest hold about 1.2%. The donors were part of the validation cohort, which consisted of under 150 subjects and was separate from the first cohort of roughly 620 subjects. Study-wide results and caveats: Subsequent analysis revealed that first-cohort TCR clusters tended to co-occur in the roughly 120 validation repertoires. Most observed TCR sequences were rare, whereas some public TCRs were detected in many donors.

Of note for this clone: Its antigen is currently unknown.

V gave up 5 bases and J gave up 3 bases; unmatched junction bases: 9. Looked up from germline, CDR1 is SGHVT and CDR2 is SQSDAQ. The CDR3 loop spans 16 amino acids. V usage is TRBV7-4 and J usage is TRBJ2-4, with TRBD1 matching over 8 bases. This TCR came from a woman in her twenties or thirties in good health and CMV-seropositive. Sequencing was done on a sample of PBMCs. The CDR3 loop is CASSKDREGVKNIQYF. In DNA form, the CDR3 reads TGTGCCAGCAGCAAGGACAGGGAAGGTGTCAAAAACATTCAGTACTTC.